A selection of T cell receptor beta chains follows, all from one sample in a study of blood T cell repertoires in COVID-19. Using immunoSEQ multiplex PCR, the repertoire was profiled, and TCRdb retains in-frame clones only, with some absent. The sample has 25,000 to 30,000 clones, roughly nine tenths seen once; the top ten hold approximately 7.6%. The sequencing input was peripheral blood. These receptors all come from a human donor in a cohort sampled during active COVID-19. CDR3s include the opening cysteine and the closing phenylalanine or tryptophan. D genes are given only for firm matches. Only some rows state a clone size, as once, few, many or a class for expanded clones.

d_call j_call clone_size v_call cdr3_nt cdr3_aa
NA TRBJ1-6 NA TRBV6-6 TGTGCCAGCAGGCTAGAGACAGATAATTCACCCCTCCACTTT CASRLETDNSPLHF
NA TRBJ2-1 NA TRBV24-1 TGTGCCACCAGTGTCCGGCACGGGGTCTTCTACAATGAGCAGTTCTTC CATSVRHGVFYNEQFF
TRBD1 TRBJ1-2 NA TRBV5-4 TGTGCCAGCAGCTCAATACAGGGGGGAGGCTACACCTTC CASSSIQGGGYTF
TRBD1 TRBJ2-2 NA TRBV18 TGTGCCAGCTCACCGGCTTCGACAGGGAAAGGGGCCGGGGAGCTGTTTTTT CASSPASTGKGAGELFF
NA TRBJ2-3 NA TRBV6-5 TGTGCCAGCAGTTACGACCAGGTTAGAGATACGCAGTATTTT CASSYDQVRDTQYF
NA TRBJ1-5 NA TRBV7-2 TGTGCCAGCAGCTTAAGCCAGGGGCAGGTTCAGCCCCAGCATTTT CASSLSQGQVQPQHF
TRBD2 TRBJ2-7 NA TRBV28 TGTGCCAGCATATCCACCCACCCCCCCGCGGGAGTTGAATTC CASISTHPPAGVEF
NA TRBJ1-3 NA TRBV2 TGTGCCAGCAGTTCAGGTGGAAACACCATATATTTT CASSSGGNTIYF
TRBD1 TRBJ1-5 NA TRBV19 TGTGCCAGTAGTACCGGGACAGGGGGCGATCAGCCCCAGCATTTT CASSTGTGGDQPQHF
TRBD1 TRBJ1-5 NA TRBV28 TGTGCCAGCAGCCCGACAGGGGTCCAACCTCAGCCCCAGCATTTT CASSPTGVQPQPQHF
TRBD2 TRBJ2-3 NA TRBV6-1 TGTGCCAGCAGTGGCGGCGGGAGTCCGCGGGCAGATACGCAGTATTTT CASSGGGSPRADTQYF
NA TRBJ1-1 NA TRBV23-1 TGCGCCCTACGGGGCGGGGAGAACACTGAAGCTTTCTTT CALRGGENTEAFF
NA TRBJ2-1 once TRBV27 TGTGCCAGCAGTATGACTAGAGTCTCCTACAATGAGCAGTTCTTC CASSMTRVSYNEQFF
TRBD1 TRBJ2-7 NA TRBV7-2 TGTGCCAGCAGCTTTGACAGGGCGAGCTCCTACGAGCAGTACTTC CASSFDRASSYEQYF
NA TRBJ2-7 NA TRBV20-1 TGCAGTGCTAGCGACAGAGAGCAGTACTTC CSASDREQYF
TRBD1 TRBJ2-7 NA TRBV27 TGTGCCAGCAGCGTACAGGGGGCGGTATCCTACGAGCAGTACTTC CASSVQGAVSYEQYF
TRBD2 TRBJ2-3 NA TRBV5-1 TGCGCCAGCAGCTGGGGGACTAGCGGGACGATCACAGATACGCAGTATTTT CASSWGTSGTITDTQYF
TRBD2 TRBJ2-7 NA TRBV28 TGTGCCAGCAAGAGCGGGAGTTCATACGAGCAGTACTTC CASKSGSSYEQYF
NA TRBJ1-3 NA TRBV10-2 TGCGCCAGCAGTGACGGGACATCAACTGGAAACACCATATATTTT CASSDGTSTGNTIYF
NA TRBJ1-2 NA TRBV6-2/TRBV6-3 TGTGCCAGCACCCCCAGGGGACTACCCAGTGGCTACACCTTC CASTPRGLPSGYTF
TRBD2 TRBJ2-2 NA TRBV12-5 TGTGCTAGTGCCCGGGGGGACGCGAACACCGGGGAGCTGTTTTTT CASARGDANTGELFF
NA TRBJ1-4 NA TRBV7-9 TGTGCCAGCAGCGGGGGGGCCGGCGAAAAACTGTTTTTT CASSGGAGEKLFF
NA TRBJ2-5 NA TRBV7-2 TGTGCCAGCAGCTTAATGAGTGCACTAGAGACCCAGTACTTC CASSLMSALETQYF
TRBD2 TRBJ2-1 NA TRBV5-1 TGCGCCAGCAGCTATCTAGCGGGGGTAAGCTCCTACAATGAGCAGTTCTTC CASSYLAGVSSYNEQFF
NA TRBJ2-2 NA TRBV7-9 TGTGCCAGCAGCCTCAGGGTAATCGGGGAGCTGTTTTTT CASSLRVIGELFF
NA TRBJ2-7 NA TRBV7-8 TGTGCCAGCAGCTTAGCACTCTCTCCGGGAGTGATTTCCTACGAGCAGTACTTC CASSLALSPGVISYEQYF
NA TRBJ1-1 once TRBV3-1/TRBV3-2 TGTGCCAGCAGCCCCCACCCAGGGCCACCTGTGAACACTGAAGCTTTCTTT CASSPHPGPPVNTEAFF
TRBD1 TRBJ1-5 once TRBV28 TGTGCCAGCAGACCCCTTCAGGGGGCAGATAATCAGCCCCAGCATTTT CASRPLQGADNQPQHF
TRBD2 TRBJ2-4 NA TRBV6-2/TRBV6-3 TGTGCCAGCAGTTACCCGTGGACTAGCGGGCTCGGGGGAAACATTCAGTACTTC CASSYPWTSGLGGNIQYF
NA TRBJ1-5 NA TRBV19 TGTGCCAGTAGTATACGGGAAGGCAATCAGCCCCAGCATTTT CASSIREGNQPQHF
NA TRBJ2-4 NA TRBV5-1 TGCGCCAGCCGGACGGTGACAGCGACGTACATTCAGTACTTC CASRTVTATYIQYF
NA TRBJ1-1 NA TRBV6-5 TGTGCCAGCAGTTGGGAATCGACAGGTTGGACTGAAGCTTTCTTT CASSWESTGWTEAFF
NA TRBJ2-2 NA TRBV2 TGTGCCAGCGTAATGACAGGATTAGGGACCGGGGAGCTGTTTTTT CASVMTGLGTGELFF
TRBD1 TRBJ2-3 NA TRBV5-1 TGCGCCAGCAGGACAGGGGGCGCAGATACGCAGTATTTT CASRTGGADTQYF
TRBD1 TRBJ2-3 NA TRBV11-2 TGTGCCAGCAGCCCGGACAGGGCGACAGATACGCAGTATTTT CASSPDRATDTQYF
TRBD2 TRBJ2-1 NA TRBV7-9 TGTGCCAGCAGCTTTGGACTAGCGGGGGACAATGAGCAGTTCTTC CASSFGLAGDNEQFF
NA TRBJ2-2 NA TRBV28 TGTGCCAGCAGTTTATCGTTCGGGAACACCGGGGAGCTGTTTTTT CASSLSFGNTGELFF
TRBD1 TRBJ2-7 NA TRBV15 TGTGCCACCAGCAGCCGGGACAGGGGGTCCTACGAGCAGTACTTC CATSSRDRGSYEQYF
NA TRBJ2-3 NA TRBV11-3 TGTGCCAGCAGCTTAGCCCCGTCAGATACGCAGTATTTT CASSLAPSDTQYF
NA TRBJ1-1 NA TRBV14 TGTGCCAGCAGCCAAAACTGGAACACTGAAGCTTTCTTT CASSQNWNTEAFF